Sequencing of this TCR beta chain was carried out in a study of graft-versus-host responses after intestinal transplantation. Study results and caveats: GvH clonotypes were identified within recipient marrow, with a subset emerging first in ileum or blood.

The repertoire was sequenced with immunoSEQ multiplex PCR; TCRdb's copy has only in-frame clones and lacks some. The sample holds about 86,000 clones; around four fifths are singletons and the top ten take approximately 18%. Germline CDR1 and CDR2: SEHNR and FQNEAQ (reference sequence). CDR3 length equals 16 residues. The V segment lost 5 bases and the J segment 1 base; nucleotides outside the gene matches: 10. Regarding this clone: The antigen remains unidentified.

The gene calls are TRBV7-9 and TRBJ2-5; 7 nucleotides line up with TRBD2. The sample was unstimulated CD8+ T cells sorted from spleen or lymph node cells, taken before intestinal transplant. The clonotype was recovered from a human donor who received an intestinal transplant. The chain's CDR3 is CASSPWSSGSQETQYF. The DNA for the CDR3 is TGTGCCAGCAGCCCTTGGTCTAGCGGATCCCAAGAGACCCAGTACTTC.